A single sample gave rise to the 12 T cell receptor beta chains below, sequenced in a study of T cells after yellow fever vaccination. TCRdb reprocessed the 5' RACE reads with MiXCR, giving one entry per CDR3 protein. The profile shows roughly 310,000 distinct CDR3 sequences, approximately 9% of them singletons. The starting material was PBMCs, obtained on the day of the first yellow fever vaccination. These receptors came from a man younger than 35 who received the YFV17D yellow fever vaccine.

This clonotype was found many times. The chain recombines TRBV7-6 with TRBJ2-3; 8 bases fit TRBD1. The CDR3 contains 15 residues. J gave up 4 bases and V 1 base, and 4 bases lay outside the gene matches. Per the germline V gene, CDR1 is SGHVS and CDR2 is FNYEAQ. CDR3 in amino acids: CASSLGAGGADTQYF. CDR3 nucleotides: TGTGCCAGCAGCTTAGGGGCAGGGGGCGCAGATACGCAGTATTTT. Filled out from reference TRBV7-6 and TRBJ2-3, the complete variable domain reads GAGVSQSPRYKVTKRGQDVALRCDPISGHVSLYWYRQALGQGPEFLTYFNYEAQQDKSGLPNDRFSAERPEGSISTLTIQRTEQRDSAMYRCASSLGAGGADTQYFGPGTRLTVL.

This clonotype was seen ten or more times. The rearrangement links TRBV4-1 to TRBJ2-1; D gene unclear. CDR3 size: 13 residues. Trimming removed 4 bases at V and 7 bases at J, with 11 bases between. The germline CDR1 and CDR2 sequences are MGHRA and YSYEKL. The CDR3 DNA reads TGCGCCAGCAGCCGACTTGTGGGGAATGAGCAGTTCTTC. This gives the protein CASSRLVGNEQFF.

Many counts were recorded for this clonotype. The chain employs TRBV5-1 and TRBJ2-7; weak D call: TRBD1 (6 bases). From germline, CDR1 is SGHRS and CDR2 YFSETQ. The CDR3 has 14 amino acids. V shed 0 bases and J shed 1 base, with 8 bases lying between them. CDR3: CASSLERGSYEQYF. The CDR3, as DNA: TGCGCCAGCAGCTTGGAAAGGGGGTCCTACGAGCAGTACTTC.

The rearrangement joins TRBV5-5 to TRBJ2-7; D not resolved. The CDR3 is made up of 17 amino acids. CDR1 is SGHKS and CDR2 is YYEKEE in the germline V gene (reference sequence). Trimming stripped 2 bases from V and 0 bases from J, with 18 bases between. For the CDR3, the DNA is TGTGCCAGCAGCTTAACCACCATCCCTTCGAACTCCTACGAGCAGTACTTC. As protein: CASSLTTIPSNSYEQYF. The complete variable domain, with remaining parts taken from reference TRBV5-5 and TRBJ2-7, reads DAGVTQSPTHLIKTRGQQVTLRCSPISGHKSVSWYQQVLGQGPQFIFQYYEKEERGRGNFPDRFSARQFPNYSSELNVNALLLGDSALYLCASSLTTIPSNSYEQYFGPGTRLTVT.

This clonotype was counted between two and nine times. V gene TRBV7-2 combines with J gene TRBJ1-1; perhaps TRBD1 as D (5 bases). Trimming removed 4 bases at V and 4 bases at J, with 10 bases between. The CDR3 totals 13 residues. In germline, CDR1 is SGHTA, CDR2 FQGNSA. CDR3 residues: CASSSYRPTEAFF. In nucleotides, the CDR3 is TGTGCCAGCAGCTCGTACAGGCCCACTGAAGCTTTCTTT. The variable domain in full, with the rest retrieved from reference TRBV7-2 and TRBJ1-1, is GAGVSQSPSNKVTEKGKDVELRCDPISGHTALYWYRQSLGQGLEFLIYFQGNSAPDKSGLPSDRFSAERTGGSVSTLTIQRTQQEDSAVYLCASSSYRPTEAFFGQGTRLTVV.

The chain joins TRBV7-9 to TRBJ1-1; 9 bases map to TRBD1. CDR1 is SEHNR and CDR2 is FQNEAQ in the germline V gene (reference sequence). This CDR3 comprises 15 residues. The V segment lost 5 bases and the J segment 1 base; nucleotides outside the gene matches: 5. CDR3 amino acids: CASSPTQGANTEAFF. Written as DNA, the CDR3 is TGTGCCAGCAGCCCAACACAGGGGGCGAACACTGAAGCTTTCTTT.

This chain links TRBV3-1 with TRBJ2-3; TRBD1 agrees at 7 bases. The CDR3 is made up of 13 amino acids. CDR1 is LGHDT, CDR2 YNNKEL, per germline (reference sequence). V was clipped by 1 base and J by 5 bases; unmatched bases: 0. The CDR3 region is CASSQAGGDTQYF. The CDR3 bases are TGTGCCAGCAGCCAAGCAGGGGGAGATACGCAGTATTTT.

This clonotype turned up a few times. V gene TRBV29-1 combines with J gene TRBJ1-5, with 7 bases identical to TRBD1. V shed 5 bases and J 2 bases; nucleotides not matched to a gene: 3. The V gene's germline CDR1 is SQVTM and CDR2 ANQGSEA. The CDR3 contains 13 residues. The CDR3 sequence is CSVTGEGNQPQHF. CDR3 sequence (DNA): TGCAGCGTTACAGGGGAGGGCAATCAGCCCCAGCATTTT.

For this clonotype: The junction departs from germline at one end; a sequencing error may be responsible. The V and J genes are TRBV20-1 and TRBJ2-5; 11 nucleotides agree with TRBD2. The CDR3 length is 15 residues. CDR1 DFQATT and CDR2 SNEGSKA come from the germline V gene (reference sequence). This CDR3 reads CCAPDSGGARETQYF. In nucleotides, the CDR3 is TGCTGTGCTCCCGATAGCGGGGGGGCAAGGGAGACCCAGTACTTC.

This clonotype has ten or more counts. The chain carries TRBV7-2 and TRBJ1-2; 9 positions match TRBD1. Germline V gene data show CDR1 as SGHTA and CDR2 as FQGNSA. V was clipped by 4 bases and J by 3 bases; unmatched bases: 3. This CDR3 has 14 amino acids. CDR3 residues: CASSSRQGDYGYTF. In nucleotides, the CDR3 is TGTGCCAGCAGCTCCAGACAGGGGGACTATGGCTACACCTTC.

This clonotype occurred a few times. The V gene is TRBV20-1, the J gene TRBJ2-4; TRBD1 matches 7 bases. Trimming at V came to 5 bases and at J to 6 bases, leaving 7 bases not matched to a gene. CDR3 length: 13 amino acids. Germline lookup yields CDR1 DFQATT and CDR2 SNEGSKA (reference sequence). CDR3 DNA: TGCAGTGCTCGACAGGGAAATAGAAACATTCAGTACTTC. Protein sequence: CSARQGNRNIQYF.

This clonotype was detected a few times. J is TRBJ2-5 and V is TRBV10-3, with TRBD1 matching over 9 bases. Germline V lookup: CDR1 ENHRY, CDR2 SYGVKD. The CDR3 consists of 14 residues. V dropped 6 bases and J dropped 3; count of bases not matched to a gene: 5. Here the CDR3 DNA reads TGTGCCATCAGGGGGGACAGGGCGAAAGAGACCCAGTACTTC. The encoded protein is CAIRGDRAKETQYF.